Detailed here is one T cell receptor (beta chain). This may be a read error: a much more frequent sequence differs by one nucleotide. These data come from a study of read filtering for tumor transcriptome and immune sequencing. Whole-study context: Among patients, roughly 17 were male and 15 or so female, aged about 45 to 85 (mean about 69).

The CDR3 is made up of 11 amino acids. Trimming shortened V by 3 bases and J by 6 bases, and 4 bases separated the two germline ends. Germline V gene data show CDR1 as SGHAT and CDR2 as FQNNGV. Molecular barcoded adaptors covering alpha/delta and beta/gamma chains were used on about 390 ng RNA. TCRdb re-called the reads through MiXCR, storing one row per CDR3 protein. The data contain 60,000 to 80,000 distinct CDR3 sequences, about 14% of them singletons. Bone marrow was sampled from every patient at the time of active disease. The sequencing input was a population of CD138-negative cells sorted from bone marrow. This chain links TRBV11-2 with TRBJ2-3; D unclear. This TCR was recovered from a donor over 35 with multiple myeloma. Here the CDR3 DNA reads TGTGCCAGCAGCTTGGGGGATACGCAGTATTTT. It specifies CASSLGDTQYF.